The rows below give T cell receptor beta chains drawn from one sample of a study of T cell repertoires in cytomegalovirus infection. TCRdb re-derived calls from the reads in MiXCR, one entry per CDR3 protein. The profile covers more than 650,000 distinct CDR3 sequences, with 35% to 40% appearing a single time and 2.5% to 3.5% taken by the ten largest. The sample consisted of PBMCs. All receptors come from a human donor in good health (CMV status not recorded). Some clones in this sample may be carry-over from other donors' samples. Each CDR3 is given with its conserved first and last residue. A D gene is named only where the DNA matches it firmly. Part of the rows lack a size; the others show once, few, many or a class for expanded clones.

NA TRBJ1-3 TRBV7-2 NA CASSLWRNTIYF TGTGCCAGCAGTTTGTGGAGAAACACCATATATTTT
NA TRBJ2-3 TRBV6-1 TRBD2 CASSDALERGSTDTQYF TGTGCCAGCAGTGACGCCCTAGAGCGGGGGAGCACAGATACGCAGTATTTT
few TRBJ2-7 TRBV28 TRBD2 CASSGGVEGILYEQYF TGTGCCAGCTCGGGAGGCGTGGAGGGGATACTCTACGAGCAGTACTTC
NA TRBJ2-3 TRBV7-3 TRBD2 CASSISLAGGTDTQYF TGTGCCAGCAGCATATCACTAGCGGGGGGCACAGATACGCAGTATTTT
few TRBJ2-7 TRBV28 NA CASSFVPSYEQYF TGTGCCAGCAGTTTTGTCCCCTCCTACGAGCAGTACTTC
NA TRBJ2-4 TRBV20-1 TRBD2 CSARYLAANIQYF TGCAGTGCTAGGTATCTAGCGGCGAACATTCAGTACTTC
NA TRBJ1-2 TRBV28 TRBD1 CASRRTGAIYGYTF TGTGCCAGCAGGCGGACAGGAGCGATCTATGGCTACACCTTC
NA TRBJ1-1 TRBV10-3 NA CAISEMGNTEAFF TGTGCCATCAGTGAGATGGGCAACACTGAAGCTTTCTTT
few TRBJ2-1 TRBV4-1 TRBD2 CASSGLGFMVSHEQFF TGCGCCAGCAGCGGACTAGGCTTCATGGTTTCGCATGAGCAGTTCTTC
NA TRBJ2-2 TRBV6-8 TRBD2 CASSYSILADTGELFF TGTGCCAGCAGTTACTCGATCCTAGCGGACACCGGGGAGCTGTTTTTT
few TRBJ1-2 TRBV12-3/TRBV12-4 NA CASSYEEPGGYTF TGTGCCAGCAGTTATGAAGAGCCTGGGGGCTACACCTTC
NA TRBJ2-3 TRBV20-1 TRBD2 CSASLSGRPRGDTQYF TGCAGTGCTAGTTTGAGCGGGAGGCCGAGGGGAGATACGCAGTATTTT
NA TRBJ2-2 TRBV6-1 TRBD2 CASSPSGTSPRETGELFF TGTGCCAGCAGTCCCTCCGGGACTAGCCCCAGAGAGACCGGGGAGCTGTTTTTT
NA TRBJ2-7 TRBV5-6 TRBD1 CTSSLYLDRGALVNEQYF TGTACCAGCAGCTTGTACCTGGACAGGGGGGCCTTAGTAAACGAGCAGTACTTC
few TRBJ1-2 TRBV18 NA CASSPVIADLGGYTF TGTGCCAGCTCACCAGTAATAGCTGATCTGGGTGGCTACACCTTC
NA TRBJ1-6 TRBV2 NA CAGSGQLYNSPLHF TGTGCCGGATCGGGGCAGCTCTATAATTCACCCCTCCACTTT
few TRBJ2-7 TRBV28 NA CASSSHVEQYF TGTGCCAGCAGTTCCCATGTCGAGCAGTACTTC
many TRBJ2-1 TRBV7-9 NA CASSVGLTLSSYNEQFF TGTGCCAGCAGCGTCGGGCTAACCTTAAGCTCCTACAATGAGCAGTTCTTC
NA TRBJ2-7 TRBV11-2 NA CASSLVGGLTYEQYF TGTGCCAGCAGCTTAGTGGGCGGCCTCACCTACGAGCAGTACTTC
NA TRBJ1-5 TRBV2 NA CASSLQGIALGQPQHF TGTGCCAGCAGCTTACAGGGAATCGCCCTCGGTCAGCCCCAGCATTTT
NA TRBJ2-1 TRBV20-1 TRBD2 CSARATSGRGNEQFF TGCAGTGCTAGAGCGACTAGCGGGAGGGGGAATGAGCAGTTCTTC
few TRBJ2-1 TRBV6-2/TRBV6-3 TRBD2 CASRPSGVYNEQFF TGTGCCAGCAGGCCCAGCGGGGTCTACAATGAGCAGTTCTTC
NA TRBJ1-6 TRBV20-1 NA CSATREGGSPLHF TGCAGTGCGACCAGGGAGGGGGGTTCACCCCTCCACTTT
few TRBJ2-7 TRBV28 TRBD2 CASSLRSGTYEQYF TGTGCCAGCAGTTTAAGGAGCGGGACCTACGAGCAGTACTTC
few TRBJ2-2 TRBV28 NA CASRDSPTGELFF TGTGCCAGCAGGGACAGCCCCACCGGGGAGCTGTTTTTT
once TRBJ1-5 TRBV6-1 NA CASRLFQPLHF TGTGCCAGCAGACTGTTTCAGCCCCTGCATTTT
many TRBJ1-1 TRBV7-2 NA CASSLVGGTTEAFF TGTGCCAGCAGCTTAGTCGGAGGAACGACTGAAGCTTTCTTT
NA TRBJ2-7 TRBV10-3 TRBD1 CAISGETGVSYEQYF TGTGCCATCAGTGGGGAGACAGGGGTGTCCTACGAGCAGTACTTC
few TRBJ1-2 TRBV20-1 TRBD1 CSAWDRHNYGYTF TGCAGTGCTTGGGACAGACATAACTATGGCTACACCTTC
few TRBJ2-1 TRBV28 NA CASSLRVLSNNEQFF TGTGCCAGCAGTTTAAGGGTCCTCTCCAACAATGAGCAGTTCTTC
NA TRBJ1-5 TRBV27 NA CASSARLRGDSNQPQHF TGTGCCAGCAGCGCGAGGCTCCGGGGCGATAGCAATCAGCCCCAGCATTTT
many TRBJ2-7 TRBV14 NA CASSQGLPGPYEQYF TGTGCCAGCAGCCAGGGACTCCCCGGCCCCTACGAGCAGTACTTC
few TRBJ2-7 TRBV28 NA CASSLSPRSSYEQYF TGTGCCAGCAGTTTGTCCCCGAGGTCTTCCTACGAGCAGTACTTC
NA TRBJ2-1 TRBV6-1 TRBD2 CASSLTSARYNEQFF TGTGCCAGCAGCCTTACTAGCGCCCGTTACAATGAGCAGTTCTTC
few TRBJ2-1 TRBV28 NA CASSLPRVSNEQFF TGTGCCAGCAGTTTGCCCAGGGTGTCCAATGAGCAGTTCTTC
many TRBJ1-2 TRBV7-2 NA CASSLVFGRTNYGYTF TGTGCCAGCAGCTTAGTTTTTGGCAGGACTAACTATGGCTACACCTTC
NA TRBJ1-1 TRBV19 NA CASTTSAPNTEAFF TGTGCCAGTACAACTTCCGCTCCGAACACTGAAGCTTTCTTT
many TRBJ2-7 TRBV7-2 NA CASYGGGTASEQYF TGTGCCAGCTACGGTGGGGGGACAGCTTCCGAGCAGTACTTC
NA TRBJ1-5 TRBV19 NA CASRSPNSNQPQHF TGTGCCAGTAGAAGCCCTAATAGCAATCAGCCCCAGCATTTT
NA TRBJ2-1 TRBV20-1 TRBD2 CSAPGLAGSYEQFF TGCAGTGCCCCGGGGCTAGCGGGGTCGTATGAGCAGTTCTTC
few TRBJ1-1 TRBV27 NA CASSLSASAFGAEAFF TGTGCCAGCAGTTTAAGCGCCTCAGCTTTCGGGGCTGAAGCTTTCTTT
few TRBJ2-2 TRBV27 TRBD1 CASSPDPQGWNTGELFF TGTGCCAGCAGTCCAGACCCACAGGGGTGGAACACCGGGGAGCTGTTTTTT
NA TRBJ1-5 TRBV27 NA CASSQYAASNQPPHF TGTGCCAGCAGTCAGTATGCGGCCTCGAATCAGCCCCCGCATTTT
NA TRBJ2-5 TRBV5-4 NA CASSPQGGKGRETQYF TGTGCCAGCAGCCCCCAGGGGGGGAAGGGAAGAGAGACCCAGTACTTC
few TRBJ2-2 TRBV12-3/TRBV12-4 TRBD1 CASRKGATGELFF TGTGCCAGCAGGAAGGGGGCAACCGGGGAGCTGTTTTTT
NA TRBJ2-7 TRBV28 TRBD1 CASSFIYGGQGAYEQYF TGTGCCAGCAGTTTTATCTATGGGGGACAGGGGGCTTACGAGCAGTACTTC
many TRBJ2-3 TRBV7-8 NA CASSLAHRVQRYITDTQYF TGTGCCAGCAGCTTAGCGCATCGGGTCCAGCGATACATCACAGATACGCAGTATTTT
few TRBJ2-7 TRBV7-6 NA CASSLVMAGNEQYF TGTGCCAGCAGCTTAGTTATGGCGGGCAACGAGCAGTACTTC
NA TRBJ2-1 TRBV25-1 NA CASSSTREKHNEQFF TGTGCCAGCAGCTCGACCCGAGAGAAGCACAATGAGCAGTTCTTC
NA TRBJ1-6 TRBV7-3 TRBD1 CASSPQGDNSPLHF TGTGCCAGCAGCCCACAGGGGGATAATTCACCCCTCCACTTT
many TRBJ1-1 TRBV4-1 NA CASSQTGTEAFF TGCGCCAGCAGCCAGACAGGCACTGAAGCTTTCTTT
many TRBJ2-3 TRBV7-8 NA CASSPFADTQYF TGTGCCAGCAGCCCCTTCGCAGATACGCAGTATTTT
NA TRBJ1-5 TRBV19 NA CASKKRASNQPQHF TGTGCCAGCAAAAAGCGGGCCAGCAATCAGCCCCAGCATTTT
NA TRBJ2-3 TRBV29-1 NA CSVIPGTDTQYF TGCAGCGTTATTCCGGGCACAGATACGCAGTATTTT
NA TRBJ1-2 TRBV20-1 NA CSARDPSGYGYTF TGCAGTGCTAGAGACCCTTCTGGCTATGGCTACACCTTC
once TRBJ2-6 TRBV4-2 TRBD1 CASSQPWTGGIRANVLTF TGTGCCAGCAGCCAACCCTGGACAGGGGGCATACGGGCCAACGTCCTGACTTTC
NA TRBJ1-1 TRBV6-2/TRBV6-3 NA CASSSVKFQPVSTEAFF TGTGCCAGCAGTTCGGTAAAATTCCAACCGGTCAGCACTGAAGCTTTCTTT
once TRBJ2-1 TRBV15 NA CATSRDSGEQFF TGTGCCACCAGCAGAGATTCAGGTGAGCAGTTCTTC
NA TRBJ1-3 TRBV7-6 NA CASSSPLVGNTIYF TGTGCCAGCAGCTCCCCCTTAGTCGGAAACACCATATATTTT
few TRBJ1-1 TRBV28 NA CASSFWGAMNTEAFF TGTGCCAGCAGTTTCTGGGGGGCCATGAACACTGAAGCTTTCTTT